These T cell receptor beta chains were read from a single sample in a study of T-cell memory formation after mild COVID-19. TCRdb ran MiXCR on the 5' RACE reads and lists one entry per CDR3 protein. The sample carries about 340,000 distinct CDR3 sequences, 13% recorded once. Sequencing was done on a sample of PBMCs or a T cell subset sorted from them (not recorded which). Receptors originate from a man aged 18 to 35 who had mild COVID-19 (a few samples of this study predate the infection). Cell type and time point are not known. CDR3s include the opening cysteine and the closing phenylalanine or tryptophan. D genes are given only for firm matches. Size is stated for part of the rows, as once, few or many counts, or as a class when the clone is expanded.

d_call j_call v_call clone_size cdr3_aa cdr3_nt
NA TRBJ2-5 TRBV6-2/TRBV6-3 NA CASSYGGPETQYF TGTGCCAGCAGTTACGGGGGGCCAGAGACCCAGTACTTC
TRBD2 TRBJ2-2 TRBV5-1 few CASSLATSVNTGELFF TGCGCCAGCAGCTTGGCGACTAGCGTGAACACCGGGGAGCTGTTTTTT
NA TRBJ2-5 TRBV7-9 few CASSMRSSQETQYF TGTGCCAGCAGCATGCGCAGCAGCCAAGAGACCCAGTACTTC
NA TRBJ2-7 TRBV4-1 few CASSPFGNQQYF TGCGCCAGCAGCCCTTTTGGTAATCAGCAGTACTTC
TRBD2 TRBJ2-1 TRBV13 few CASSTLLAPEYNEQFF TGTGCCAGCAGCACCCTACTAGCGCCGGAATACAATGAGCAGTTCTTC
TRBD1 TRBJ1-2 TRBV10-3 many CAISGQGSAKGYTF TGTGCCATCAGTGGACAGGGGTCGGCAAAAGGCTACACCTTC
NA TRBJ2-6 TRBV20-1 few CSVGGHGANVLTF TGCAGTGTCGGCGGACATGGGGCCAACGTCCTGACTTTC
NA TRBJ2-7 TRBV12-3/TRBV12-4 NA CASSLRQGGAYEQYF TGTGCCAGCAGTTTGCGGCAGGGGGGGGCCTACGAGCAGTACTTC
NA TRBJ1-3 TRBV6-6 few CASVAVSDTIYF TGTGCCAGCGTCGCGGTTTCCGACACCATATATTTT
NA TRBJ1-2 TRBV10-3 NA CAISQQGYYGYTF TGTGCCATCAGTCAACAGGGCTACTATGGCTACACCTTC
NA TRBJ2-2 TRBV2 few CASSRTDSPNTGELFF TGTGCCAGCAGTAGGACTGACTCTCCGAACACCGGGGAGCTGTTTTTT
TRBD1 TRBJ2-2 TRBV5-1 few CASSLYRDRGVTGELFF TGCGCCAGCAGCCTCTACCGGGACAGGGGGGTCACCGGGGAGCTGTTTTTT
NA TRBJ1-1 TRBV3-1 NA CASSQDWGSVTEAFF TGTGCCAGCAGCCAAGATTGGGGTTCTGTCACTGAAGCTTTCTTT
NA TRBJ1-1 TRBV9 few CASSDPGPEAFF TGTGCCAGCAGCGATCCAGGGCCTGAAGCTTTCTTT
TRBD1 TRBJ2-1 TRBV19 many CATRTGYIGEQFF TGTGCCACTCGGACAGGGTATATTGGTGAGCAGTTCTTC
NA TRBJ2-2 TRBV5-1 NA CASSLDGGVWTGELFF TGCGCCAGCAGCTTGGATGGCGGGGTGTGGACCGGGGAGCTGTTTTTT
TRBD2 TRBJ2-1 TRBV5-1 NA CASSPGKAGLGEQFF TGCGCCAGCAGCCCCGGTAAAGCGGGGTTAGGCGAGCAGTTCTTC
TRBD2 TRBJ2-1 TRBV2 NA CASSGGRVRDEQFF TGTGCCAGCAGTGGTGGGAGGGTCCGGGATGAGCAGTTCTTC
TRBD1 TRBJ1-1 TRBV12-3/TRBV12-4 many CASSTRQGNTEAFF TGTGCCAGCAGTACCAGACAGGGGAACACTGAAGCTTTCTTT
NA TRBJ1-5 TRBV5-1 NA CASSEGLVGPQHF TGCGCCAGCAGCGAGGGCCTGGTGGGGCCCCAGCATTTT
NA TRBJ1-4 TRBV4-3 few CASSVRLRETNEKLFF TGCGCCAGCAGCGTAAGACTCCGGGAGACTAATGAAAAACTGTTTTTT
NA TRBJ2-7 TRBV2 NA CASSEGGREQYF TGTGCCAGCAGTGAAGGCGGGCGGGAGCAGTACTTC
NA TRBJ2-1 TRBV20-1 NA CSARSRSNYNEQFF TGCAGTGCTAGAAGCCGAAGTAACTACAATGAGCAGTTCTTC
NA TRBJ1-6 TRBV12-5 NA CASGLGNSPLHF TGTGCTAGTGGTTTGGGGAATTCACCCCTCCACTTT
TRBD1 TRBJ2-4 TRBV5-1 many CASSLEVGTVDIQYF TGCGCCAGCAGCTTGGAGGTCGGGACAGTTGACATTCAGTACTTC
TRBD1 TRBJ2-2 TRBV5-1 NA CASSPTGQGNTGELFF TGCGCCAGCAGCCCAACGGGACAGGGAAACACCGGGGAGCTGTTTTTT
NA TRBJ1-1 TRBV12-5 NA CASAMIGSLGWTEAFF TGTGCTAGTGCTATGATCGGGAGCTTAGGGTGGACTGAAGCTTTCTTT
NA TRBJ2-5 TRBV7-9 few CASSSPLGAGETQYF TGTGCCAGCAGCTCCCCCCTGGGGGCGGGGGAAACCCAGTACTTC
NA TRBJ2-1 TRBV10-3 NA CATHGATRNEQFF TGTGCCACCCACGGGGCTACTAGGAATGAGCAGTTCTTC
TRBD1 TRBJ2-5 TRBV20-1 NA CSVTGGNQETQYF TGCAGTGTTACAGGGGGGAATCAAGAGACCCAGTACTTC
TRBD1 TRBJ1-1 TRBV20-1 NA CSARDGTAEAFF TGCAGTGCTAGAGATGGGACAGCTGAAGCTTTCTTT
NA TRBJ1-2 TRBV10-3 NA CAIGRRGDYGYTF TGTGCCATCGGGAGAAGGGGAGACTATGGCTACACCTTC
TRBD1 TRBJ1-2 TRBV6-5 many CASRREGAYGYTF TGTGCCAGCAGGCGGGAGGGGGCCTATGGCTACACCTTC
NA TRBJ2-3 TRBV6-1 NA CASSTGMGGADTQYF TGTGCCAGCAGTACAGGGATGGGTGGGGCAGATACGCAGTATTTT
NA TRBJ1-2 TRBV2 NA CASSREYGYTF TGTGCCAGCAGCAGAGAATATGGCTACACCTTC
TRBD2 TRBJ2-1 TRBV20-1 NA CSAPRAGEGIF TGCAGTGCCCCAAGAGCGGGGGAGGGGATCTTC
NA TRBJ1-3 TRBV7-3 NA CASSLKRAVAGNTIYF TGTGCCAGCAGCTTAAAGAGGGCAGTCGCTGGAAACACCATATATTTT
TRBD1 TRBJ2-3 TRBV7-3 NA CASSLGGQGADTQYF TGTGCCAGCAGCCTCGGGGGACAGGGGGCAGATACGCAGTATTTT
NA TRBJ1-6 TRBV9 few CASSSGVGLGSPLHF TGTGCCAGCAGCTCAGGGGTAGGGCTAGGGTCACCCCTCCACTTT
TRBD1 TRBJ2-5 TRBV28 NA CASTTSRRDRGGETQYF TGTGCCAGCACCACCTCCCGTCGGGACAGGGGAGGAGAGACCCAGTACTTC
NA TRBJ2-1 TRBV9 many CASSPDRNEQFF TGTGCCAGCAGCCCCGATAGGAATGAGCAGTTCTTC
NA TRBJ2-2 TRBV7-3 many CASSRDGNTGELFF TGTGCCAGCAGCCGAGATGGGAACACCGGGGAGCTGTTTTTT
NA TRBJ1-1 TRBV5-5 NA CASSPQGWTEAFF TGTGCCAGCAGTCCCCAAGGGTGGACTGAAGCTTTCTTT
NA TRBJ1-2 TRBV6-1 NA CASSRGGAGNYGYTF TGTGCCAGCAGCCGGGGGGGGGCCGGTAACTATGGCTACACCTTC
TRBD1 TRBJ1-1 TRBV20-1 NA CSATDRGNQNTEAFF TGCAGTGCCACGGACAGGGGAAATCAGAACACTGAAGCTTTCTTT
TRBD1 TRBJ2-7 TRBV5-1 few CASSLKDRDYEQYF TGCGCCAGCAGCTTAAAGGACAGGGACTACGAGCAGTACTTC
NA TRBJ2-1 TRBV5-1 few CASSQTGLADEQFF TGCGCCAGCAGCCAGACCGGGCTAGCCGATGAGCAGTTCTTC
TRBD1 TRBJ2-1 TRBV14 few CASSQWQGAGNEQFF TGTGCCAGCAGCCAATGGCAGGGGGCCGGGAATGAGCAGTTCTTC